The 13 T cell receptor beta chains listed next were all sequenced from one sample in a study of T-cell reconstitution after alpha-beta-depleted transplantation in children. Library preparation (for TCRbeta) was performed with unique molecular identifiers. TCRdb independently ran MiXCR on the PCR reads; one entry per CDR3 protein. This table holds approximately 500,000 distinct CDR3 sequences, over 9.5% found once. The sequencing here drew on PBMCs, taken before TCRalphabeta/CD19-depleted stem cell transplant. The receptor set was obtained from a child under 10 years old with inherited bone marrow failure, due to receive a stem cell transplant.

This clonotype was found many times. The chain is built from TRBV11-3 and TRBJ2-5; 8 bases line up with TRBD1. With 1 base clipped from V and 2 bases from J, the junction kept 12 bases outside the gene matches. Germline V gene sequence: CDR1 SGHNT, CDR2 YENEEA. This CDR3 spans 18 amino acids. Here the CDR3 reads CASSLVREGTGDQETQYF. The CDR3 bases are TGTGCCAGCAGCTTAGTCAGGGAAGGGACAGGAGATCAAGAGACCCAGTACTTC.

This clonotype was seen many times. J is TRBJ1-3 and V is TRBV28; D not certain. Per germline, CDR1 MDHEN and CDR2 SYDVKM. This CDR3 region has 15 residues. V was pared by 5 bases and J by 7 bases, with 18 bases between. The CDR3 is CASSTPSGSSNTIYF. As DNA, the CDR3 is TGTGCCAGCAGTACCCCGAGTGGTAGTTCGAACACCATATATTTT.

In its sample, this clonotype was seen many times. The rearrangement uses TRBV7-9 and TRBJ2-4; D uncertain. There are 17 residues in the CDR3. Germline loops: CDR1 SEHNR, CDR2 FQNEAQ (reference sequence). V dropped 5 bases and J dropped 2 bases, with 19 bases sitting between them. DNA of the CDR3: TGTGCCAGCAGCCCAGGTTGGGGTGGTGGGACCAAAAACATTCAGTACTTC. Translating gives CASSPGWGGGTKNIQYF. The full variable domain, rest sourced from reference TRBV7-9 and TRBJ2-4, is DTGVSQNPRHKITKRGQNVTFRCDPISEHNRLYWYRQTLGQGPEFLTYFQNEAQLEKSRLLSDRFSAERPKGSFSTLEIQRTEQGDSAMYLCASSPGWGGGTKNIQYFGAGTRLSVL.

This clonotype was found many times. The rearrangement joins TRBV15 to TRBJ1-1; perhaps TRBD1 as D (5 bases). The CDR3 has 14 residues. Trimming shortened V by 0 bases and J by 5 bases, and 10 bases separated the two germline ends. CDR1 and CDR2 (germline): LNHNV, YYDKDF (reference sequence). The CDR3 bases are TGTGCCACCAGCAGAGATTTGGGGGGTACTGAAGCTTTCTTT. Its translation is CATSRDLGGTEAFF.

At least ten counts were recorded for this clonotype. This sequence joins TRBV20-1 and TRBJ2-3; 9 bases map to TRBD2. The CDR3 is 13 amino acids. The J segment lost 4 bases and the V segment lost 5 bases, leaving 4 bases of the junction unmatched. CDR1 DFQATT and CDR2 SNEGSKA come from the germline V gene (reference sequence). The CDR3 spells CSALSGSPDTQYF. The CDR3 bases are TGCAGTGCTCTTAGCGGGAGCCCAGATACGCAGTATTTT.

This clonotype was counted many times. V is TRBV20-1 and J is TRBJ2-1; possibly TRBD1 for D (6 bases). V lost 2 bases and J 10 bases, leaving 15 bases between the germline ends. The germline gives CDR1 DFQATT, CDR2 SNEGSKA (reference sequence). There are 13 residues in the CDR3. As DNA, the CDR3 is TGCAGTGCTAGACAGGGGCCAGAAACCGAGCAGTTCTTC. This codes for CSARQGPETEQFF.

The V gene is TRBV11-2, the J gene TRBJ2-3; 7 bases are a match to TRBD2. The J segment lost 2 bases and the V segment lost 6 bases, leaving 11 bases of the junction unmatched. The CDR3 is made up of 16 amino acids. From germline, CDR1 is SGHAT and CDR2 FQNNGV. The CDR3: CASRGGEGRVTDTQYF. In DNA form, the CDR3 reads TGTGCCAGCAGGGGGGGGGAGGGGAGGGTCACAGATACGCAGTATTTT.

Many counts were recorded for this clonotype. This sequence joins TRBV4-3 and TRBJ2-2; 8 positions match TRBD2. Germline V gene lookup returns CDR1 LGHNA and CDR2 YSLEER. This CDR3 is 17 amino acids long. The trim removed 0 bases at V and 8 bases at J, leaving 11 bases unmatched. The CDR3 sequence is CASSQEGVAGPSGELFF. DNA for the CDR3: TGCGCCAGCAGCCAAGAAGGTGTAGCGGGACCCTCTGGGGAGCTGTTTTTT.

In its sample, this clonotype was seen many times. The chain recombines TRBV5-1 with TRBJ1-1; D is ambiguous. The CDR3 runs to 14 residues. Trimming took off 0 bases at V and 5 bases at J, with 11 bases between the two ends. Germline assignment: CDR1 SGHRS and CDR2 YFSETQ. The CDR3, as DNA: TGCGCCAGCAGCTTGGAGGGAAGGGAGACTGAAGCTTTCTTT. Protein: CASSLEGRETEAFF.

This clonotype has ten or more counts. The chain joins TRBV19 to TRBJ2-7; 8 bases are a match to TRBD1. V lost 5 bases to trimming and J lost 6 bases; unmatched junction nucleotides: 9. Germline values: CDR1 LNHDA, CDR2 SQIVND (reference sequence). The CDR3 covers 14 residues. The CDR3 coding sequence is TGTGCCAGTAGTGCGACCGGGACAGGAGGCGAGCAGTACTTC. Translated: CASSATGTGGEQYF.

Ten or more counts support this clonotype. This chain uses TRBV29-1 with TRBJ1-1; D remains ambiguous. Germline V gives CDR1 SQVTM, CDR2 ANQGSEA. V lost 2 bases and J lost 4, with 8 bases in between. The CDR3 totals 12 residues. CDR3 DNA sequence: TGCAGCGTTGAATTGGGGAGCACTGAAGCTTTCTTT. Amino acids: CSVELGSTEAFF.

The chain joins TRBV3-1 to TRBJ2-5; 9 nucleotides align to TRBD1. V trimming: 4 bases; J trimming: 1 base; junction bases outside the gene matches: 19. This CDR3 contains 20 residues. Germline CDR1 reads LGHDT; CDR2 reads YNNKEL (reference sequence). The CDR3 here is CASSPRDRVLVVGPQETQYF. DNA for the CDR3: TGTGCCAGCAGCCCCCGGGACAGGGTACTGGTGGTTGGCCCCCAAGAGACCCAGTACTTC.

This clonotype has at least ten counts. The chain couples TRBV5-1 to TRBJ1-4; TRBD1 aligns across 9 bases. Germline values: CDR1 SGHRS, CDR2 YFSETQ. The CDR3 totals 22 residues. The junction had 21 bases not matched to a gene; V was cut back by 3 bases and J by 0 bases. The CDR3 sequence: CASSSSAGTGLADLATNEKLFF. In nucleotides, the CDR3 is TGCGCCAGCAGCTCTAGTGCGGGGACAGGGCTTGCCGATTTAGCAACTAATGAAAAACTGTTTTTT.